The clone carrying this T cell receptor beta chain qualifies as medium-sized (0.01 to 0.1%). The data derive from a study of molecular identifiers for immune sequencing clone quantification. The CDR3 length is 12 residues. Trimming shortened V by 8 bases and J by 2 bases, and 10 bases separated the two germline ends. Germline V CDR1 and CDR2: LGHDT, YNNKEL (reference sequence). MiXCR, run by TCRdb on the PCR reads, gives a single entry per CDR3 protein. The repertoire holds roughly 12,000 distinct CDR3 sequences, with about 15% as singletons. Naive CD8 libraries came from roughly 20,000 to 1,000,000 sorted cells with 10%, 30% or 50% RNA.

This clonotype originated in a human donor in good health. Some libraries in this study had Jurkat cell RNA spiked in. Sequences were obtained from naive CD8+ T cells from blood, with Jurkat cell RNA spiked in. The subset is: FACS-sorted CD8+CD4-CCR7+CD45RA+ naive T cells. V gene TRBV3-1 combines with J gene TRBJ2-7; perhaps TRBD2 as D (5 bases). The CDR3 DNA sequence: TGTGCCAGCGAGGCCGGGACCTACGAGCAGTACTTC. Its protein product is CASEAGTYEQYF.